This TCR beta chain was identified in a study of blood T cell repertoires in COVID-19. Turning to the study itself: T cells, B-cell-depleted T cells, or PBMCs supplied cDNA or gDNA.

Regarding this clone: Other DNA sequences in this specimen translate into the identical CDR3.

V was trimmed by 1 base and J by 1 base, leaving 8 bases between them. Germline V CDR1 and CDR2: LNHDA, SQIVND (reference sequence). The length of the CDR3 is 15 residues. Sequencing used immunoSEQ multiplex PCR; TCRdb keeps in-frame clones, though not all of them. The table lists roughly 290,000 clones, 70% to 90% of them singletons, with less than 2.5% in the top ten. Source material: PBMCs or T cells enriched from blood (not recorded which). The V and J genes are TRBV19 and TRBJ1-5; tentatively, D is TRBD1 (5 bases). The clonotype originates from a man aged 30-40 years who had recovered from COVID-19. Here the CDR3 reads CASSIGQGSNQPQHF. For the CDR3, the DNA is TGTGCCAGTAGTATAGGGCAGGGAAGCAATCAGCCCCAGCATTTT.